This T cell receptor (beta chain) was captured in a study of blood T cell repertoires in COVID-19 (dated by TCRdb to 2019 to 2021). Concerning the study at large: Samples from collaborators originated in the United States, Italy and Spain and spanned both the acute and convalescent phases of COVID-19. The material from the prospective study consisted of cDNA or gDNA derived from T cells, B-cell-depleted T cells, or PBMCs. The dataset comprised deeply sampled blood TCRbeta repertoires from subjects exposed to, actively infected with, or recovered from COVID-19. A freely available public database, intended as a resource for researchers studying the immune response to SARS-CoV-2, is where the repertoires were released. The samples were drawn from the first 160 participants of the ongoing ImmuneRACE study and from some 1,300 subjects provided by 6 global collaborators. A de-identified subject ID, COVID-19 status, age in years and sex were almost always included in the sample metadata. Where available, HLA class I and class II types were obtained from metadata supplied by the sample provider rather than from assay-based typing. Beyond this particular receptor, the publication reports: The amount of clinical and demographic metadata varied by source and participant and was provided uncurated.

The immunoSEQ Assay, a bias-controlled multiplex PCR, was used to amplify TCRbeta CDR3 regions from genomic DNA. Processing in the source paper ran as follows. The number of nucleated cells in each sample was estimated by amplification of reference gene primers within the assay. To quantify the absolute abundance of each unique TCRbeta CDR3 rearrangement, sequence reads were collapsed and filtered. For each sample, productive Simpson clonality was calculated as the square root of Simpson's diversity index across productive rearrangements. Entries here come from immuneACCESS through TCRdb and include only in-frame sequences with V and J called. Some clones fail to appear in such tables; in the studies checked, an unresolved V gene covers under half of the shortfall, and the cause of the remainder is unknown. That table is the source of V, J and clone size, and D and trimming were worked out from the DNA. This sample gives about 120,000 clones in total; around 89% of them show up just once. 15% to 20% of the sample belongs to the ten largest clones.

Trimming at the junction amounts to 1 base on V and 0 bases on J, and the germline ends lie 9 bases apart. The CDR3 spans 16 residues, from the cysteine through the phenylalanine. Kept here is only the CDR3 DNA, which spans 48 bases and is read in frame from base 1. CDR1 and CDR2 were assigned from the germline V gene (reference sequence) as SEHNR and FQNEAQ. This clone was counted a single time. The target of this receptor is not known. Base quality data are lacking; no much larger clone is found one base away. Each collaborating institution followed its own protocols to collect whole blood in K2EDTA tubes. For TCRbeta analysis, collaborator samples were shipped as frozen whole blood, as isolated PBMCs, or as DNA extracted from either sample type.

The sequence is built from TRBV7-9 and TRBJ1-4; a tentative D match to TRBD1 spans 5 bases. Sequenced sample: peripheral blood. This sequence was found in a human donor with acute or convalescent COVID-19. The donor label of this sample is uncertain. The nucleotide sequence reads TGTGCCAGCAGCTTAGGGACAACCGCAACTAATGAAAAACTGTTTTTT. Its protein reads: CASSLGTTATNEKLFF.